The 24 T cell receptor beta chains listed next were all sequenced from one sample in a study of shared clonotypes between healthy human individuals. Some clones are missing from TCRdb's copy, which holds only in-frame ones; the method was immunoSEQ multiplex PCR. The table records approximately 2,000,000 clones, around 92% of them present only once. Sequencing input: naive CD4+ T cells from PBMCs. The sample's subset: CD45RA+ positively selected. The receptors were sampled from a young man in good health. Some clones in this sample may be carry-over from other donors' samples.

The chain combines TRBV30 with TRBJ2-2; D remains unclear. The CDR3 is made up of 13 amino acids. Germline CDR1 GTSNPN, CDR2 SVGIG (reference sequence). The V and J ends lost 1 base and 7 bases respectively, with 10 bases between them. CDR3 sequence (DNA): TGTGCCTGGAGTGCCGGTCTTGGCGGGGAGCTGTTTTTT. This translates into CAWSAGLGGELFF.

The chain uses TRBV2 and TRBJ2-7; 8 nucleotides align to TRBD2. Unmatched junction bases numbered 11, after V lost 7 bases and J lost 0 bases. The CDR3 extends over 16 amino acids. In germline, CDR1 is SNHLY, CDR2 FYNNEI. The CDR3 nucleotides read TGTGCCAGCACCTATGCCCCAGCGGGGGACTCCTACGAGCAGTACTTC. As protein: CASTYAPAGDSYEQYF.

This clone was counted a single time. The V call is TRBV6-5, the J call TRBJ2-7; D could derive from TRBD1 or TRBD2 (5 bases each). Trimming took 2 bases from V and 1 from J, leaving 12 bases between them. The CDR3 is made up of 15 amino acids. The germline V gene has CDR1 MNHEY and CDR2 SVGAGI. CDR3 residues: CASSYLAGLSYEQYF. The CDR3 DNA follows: TGTGCCAGCAGTTACCTAGCAGGGCTTTCCTACGAGCAGTACTTC.

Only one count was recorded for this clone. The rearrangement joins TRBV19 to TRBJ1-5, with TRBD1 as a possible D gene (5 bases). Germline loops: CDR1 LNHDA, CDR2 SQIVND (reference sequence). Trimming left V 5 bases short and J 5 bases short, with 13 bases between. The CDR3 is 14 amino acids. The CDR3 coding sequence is TGTGCCAGTAGTCCGCGACAGATAGATCAGCCCCAGCATTTT. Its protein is CASSPRQIDQPQHF.

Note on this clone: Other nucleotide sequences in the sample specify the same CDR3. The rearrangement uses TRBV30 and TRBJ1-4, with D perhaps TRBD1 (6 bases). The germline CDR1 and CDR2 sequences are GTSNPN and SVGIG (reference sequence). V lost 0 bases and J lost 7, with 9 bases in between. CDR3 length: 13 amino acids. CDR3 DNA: TGTGCCTGGAGTGTACAGGGAGGTGAAAAACTGTTTTTT. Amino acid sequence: CAWSVQGGEKLFF.

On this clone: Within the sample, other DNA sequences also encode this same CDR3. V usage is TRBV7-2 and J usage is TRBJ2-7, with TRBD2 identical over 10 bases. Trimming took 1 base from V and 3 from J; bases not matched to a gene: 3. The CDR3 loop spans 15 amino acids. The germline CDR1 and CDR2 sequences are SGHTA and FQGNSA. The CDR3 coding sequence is TGTGCCAGCAGCTTAGGGCTAGCGGGAGTCTACGAGCAGTACTTC. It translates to CASSLGLAGVYEQYF.

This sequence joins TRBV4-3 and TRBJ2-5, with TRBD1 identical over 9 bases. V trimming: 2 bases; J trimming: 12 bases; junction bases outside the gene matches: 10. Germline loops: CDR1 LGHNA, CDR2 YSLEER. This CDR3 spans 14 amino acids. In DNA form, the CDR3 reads TGCGCCAGCAGCCAACGGACAGGGGCCGCCACCAAGTACTTC. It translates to CASSQRTGAATKYF.

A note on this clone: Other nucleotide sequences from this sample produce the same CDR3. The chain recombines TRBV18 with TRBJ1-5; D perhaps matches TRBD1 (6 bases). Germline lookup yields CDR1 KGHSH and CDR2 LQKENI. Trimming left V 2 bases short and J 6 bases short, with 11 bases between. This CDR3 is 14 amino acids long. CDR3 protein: CASSPAGVGQPQHF. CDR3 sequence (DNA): TGTGCCAGCTCACCAGCAGGGGTTGGTCAGCCCCAGCATTTT.

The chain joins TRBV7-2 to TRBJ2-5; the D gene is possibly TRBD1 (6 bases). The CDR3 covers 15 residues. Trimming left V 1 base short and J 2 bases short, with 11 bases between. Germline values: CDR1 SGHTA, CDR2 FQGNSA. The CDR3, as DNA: TGTGCCAGCAGCTTAGTAGCAGGGGCGCAAGAGACCCAGTACTTC. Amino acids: CASSLVAGAQETQYF.

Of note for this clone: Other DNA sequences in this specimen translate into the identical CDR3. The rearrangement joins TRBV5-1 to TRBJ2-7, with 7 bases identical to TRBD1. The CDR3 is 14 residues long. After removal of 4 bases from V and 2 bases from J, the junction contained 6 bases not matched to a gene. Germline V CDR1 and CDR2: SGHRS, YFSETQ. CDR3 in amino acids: CASSVGTAPYEQYF. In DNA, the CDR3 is TGCGCCAGCAGCGTCGGGACAGCACCCTACGAGCAGTACTTC. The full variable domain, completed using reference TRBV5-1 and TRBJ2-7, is KAGVTQTPRYLIKTRGQQVTLSCSPISGHRSVSWYQQTPGQGLQFLFEYFSETQRNKGNFPGRFSGRQFSNSRSEMNVSTLELGDSALYLCASSVGTAPYEQYFGPGTRLTVT.

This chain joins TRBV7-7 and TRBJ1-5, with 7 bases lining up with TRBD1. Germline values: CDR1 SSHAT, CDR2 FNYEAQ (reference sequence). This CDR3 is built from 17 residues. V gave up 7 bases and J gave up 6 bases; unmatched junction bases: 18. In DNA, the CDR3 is TGTGCCAGCATCGTACCCTCCGACAGGGATGTAGGTCAGCCCCAGCATTTT. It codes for CASIVPSDRDVGQPQHF.

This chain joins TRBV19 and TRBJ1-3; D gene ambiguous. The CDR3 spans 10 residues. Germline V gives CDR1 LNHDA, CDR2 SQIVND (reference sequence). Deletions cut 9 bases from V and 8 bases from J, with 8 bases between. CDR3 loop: CASRLHTIYF. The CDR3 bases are TGTGCCAGCAGACTGCACACCATATATTTT.

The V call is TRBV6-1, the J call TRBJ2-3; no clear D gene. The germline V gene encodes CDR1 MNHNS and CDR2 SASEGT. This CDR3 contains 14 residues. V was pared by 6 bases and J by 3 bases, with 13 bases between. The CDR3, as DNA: TGTGCCAGCAGGACCCACTTCGGAACAGATACGCAGTATTTT. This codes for CASRTHFGTDTQYF.

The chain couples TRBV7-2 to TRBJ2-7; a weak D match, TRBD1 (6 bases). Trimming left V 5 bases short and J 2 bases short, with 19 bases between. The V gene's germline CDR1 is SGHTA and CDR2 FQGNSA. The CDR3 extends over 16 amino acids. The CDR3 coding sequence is TGTGCCAGCAGCCGAGAAGGGGTGTCAGGGGCCTACGAGCAGTACTTC. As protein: CASSREGVSGAYEQYF.

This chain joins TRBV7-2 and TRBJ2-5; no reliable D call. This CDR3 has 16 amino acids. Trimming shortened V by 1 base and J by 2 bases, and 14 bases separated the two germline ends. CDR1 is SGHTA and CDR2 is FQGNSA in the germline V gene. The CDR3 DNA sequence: TGTGCCAGCAGCTTAGGGGTCGCGACTTATCAAGAGACCCAGTACTTC. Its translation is CASSLGVATYQETQYF.

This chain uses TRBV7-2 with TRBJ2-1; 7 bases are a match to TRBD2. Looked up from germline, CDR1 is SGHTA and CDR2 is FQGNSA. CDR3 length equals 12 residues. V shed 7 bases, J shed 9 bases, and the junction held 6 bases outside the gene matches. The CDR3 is CASTPGEGEQFF. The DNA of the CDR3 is TGTGCCAGCACCCCCGGGGAGGGTGAGCAGTTCTTC.

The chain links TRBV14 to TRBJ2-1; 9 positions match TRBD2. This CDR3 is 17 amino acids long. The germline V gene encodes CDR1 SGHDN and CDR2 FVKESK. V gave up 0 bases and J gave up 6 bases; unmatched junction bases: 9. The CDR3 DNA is TGTGCCAGCAGCCAAGATGGGTTGCGGGAGGGGCGCAATGAGCAGTTCTTC. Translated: CASSQDGLREGRNEQFF.

CDR3 sequence (DNA): TGTGCCTGGGTGGTAGCGGGAGGCAGCCCGGCAGATACGCAGTATTTT. Protein product: CAWVVAGGSPADTQYF. This sequence joins TRBV30 and TRBJ2-3, with 10 bases lining up with TRBD2. The trim removed 5 bases at V and 4 bases at J, leaving 12 bases unmatched. This CDR3 has 16 residues. Looked up from germline, CDR1 is GTSNPN and CDR2 is SVGIG (reference sequence).

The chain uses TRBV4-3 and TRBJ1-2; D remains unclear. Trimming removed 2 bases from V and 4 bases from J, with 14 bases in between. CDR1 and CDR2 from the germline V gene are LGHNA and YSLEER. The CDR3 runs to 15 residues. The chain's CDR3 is CASSQRTQGGYGYTF. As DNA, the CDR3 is TGCGCCAGCAGCCAACGGACTCAAGGAGGCTATGGCTACACCTTC.

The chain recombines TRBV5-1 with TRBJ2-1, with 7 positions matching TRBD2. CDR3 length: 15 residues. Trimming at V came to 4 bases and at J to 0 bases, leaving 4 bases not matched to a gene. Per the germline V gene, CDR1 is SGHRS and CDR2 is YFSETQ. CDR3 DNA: TGCGCCAGCAGCCCTAGCGGCGCCTCCTACAATGAGCAGTTCTTC. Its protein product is CASSPSGASYNEQFF. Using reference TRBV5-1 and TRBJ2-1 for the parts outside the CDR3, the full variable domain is KAGVTQTPRYLIKTRGQQVTLSCSPISGHRSVSWYQQTPGQGLQFLFEYFSETQRNKGNFPGRFSGRQFSNSRSEMNVSTLELGDSALYLCASSPSGASYNEQFFGPGTRLTVL.

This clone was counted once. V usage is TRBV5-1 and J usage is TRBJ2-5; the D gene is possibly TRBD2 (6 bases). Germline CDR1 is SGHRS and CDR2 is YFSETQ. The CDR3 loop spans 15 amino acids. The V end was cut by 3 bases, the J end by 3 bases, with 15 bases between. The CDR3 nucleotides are TGCGCCAGCAGCTGGGGACTCCTCGAGAAAGAGACCCAGTACTTC. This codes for CASSWGLLEKETQYF.

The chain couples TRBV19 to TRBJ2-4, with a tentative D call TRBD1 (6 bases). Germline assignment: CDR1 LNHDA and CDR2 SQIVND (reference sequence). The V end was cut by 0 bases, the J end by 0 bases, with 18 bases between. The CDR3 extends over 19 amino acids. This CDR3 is CASSIDGGFANPAKNIQYF. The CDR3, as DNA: TGTGCCAGTAGTATAGATGGGGGCTTTGCGAACCCAGCCAAAAACATTCAGTACTTC.

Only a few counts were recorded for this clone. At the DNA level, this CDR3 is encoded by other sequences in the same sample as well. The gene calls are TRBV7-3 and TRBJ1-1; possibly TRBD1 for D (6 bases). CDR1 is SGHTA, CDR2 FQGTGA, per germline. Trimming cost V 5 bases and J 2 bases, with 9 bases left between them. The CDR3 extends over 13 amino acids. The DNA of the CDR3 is TGTGCCAGCAGCCCGACAGGAAACACTGAAGCTTTCTTT. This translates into CASSPTGNTEAFF. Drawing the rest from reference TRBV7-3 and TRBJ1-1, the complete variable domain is GAGVSQTPSNKVTEKGKYVELRCDPISGHTALYWYRQSLGQGPEFLIYFQGTGAADDSGLPNDRFFAVRPEGSVSTLKIQRTERGDSAVYLCASSPTGNTEAFFGQGTRLTVV.

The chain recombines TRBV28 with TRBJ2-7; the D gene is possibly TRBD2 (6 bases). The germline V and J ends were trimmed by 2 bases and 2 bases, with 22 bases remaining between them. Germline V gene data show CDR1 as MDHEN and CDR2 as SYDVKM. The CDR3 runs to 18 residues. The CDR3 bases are TGTGCCAGCAGTTTAGATCTGGGGACCGGCGGGACCACCTACGAGCAGTACTTC. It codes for CASSLDLGTGGTTYEQYF.